Below, 7 T cell receptor beta chains from the same sample are listed, as sequenced in a study of blood T cells in healthy people across ages. Combining a sample-barcoded 5' primer with a J-beta primer mix, a second PCR ran for about 6 to 12 cycles. TCRdb passed the 5' RACE reads through MiXCR, listing each CDR3 protein once. Among 800,000 or so distinct CDR3 sequences listed, 46% were seen once. Sample: blood. The receptors come from a man of 80 years or more in good health.

This clonotype was counted only a few times. The V call is TRBV27, the J call TRBJ2-6; the D gene is possibly TRBD1 (6 bases). Germline V CDR1 and CDR2: MNHEY, SMNVEV (reference sequence). The V end was cut by 6 bases, the J end by 0 bases, with 12 bases between. This CDR3 is 16 amino acids long. In DNA form, the CDR3 reads TGTGCCAGCAGGGGCCAGGGGATCTCTGGGGCCAACGTCCTGACTTTC. Its translation is CASRGQGISGANVLTF.

The V call is TRBV27, the J call TRBJ2-7; 12 bases map to TRBD2. The CDR3 has 14 amino acids. Trimming at V came to 5 bases and at J to 3 bases, leaving 2 bases not matched to a gene. The germline gives CDR1 MNHEY, CDR2 SMNVEV (reference sequence). The CDR3 spells CASSGLAGIYEQYF. Here the CDR3 DNA reads TGTGCCAGCAGTGGACTAGCGGGAATCTACGAGCAGTACTTC.

With respect to this clonotype: Relative to the germline gene, one junction end is altered; a read error may explain this. V is TRBV9 and J is TRBJ2-1; unclear D gene. The CDR3 is 16 amino acids. The germline V gene encodes CDR1 SGDLS and CDR2 YYNGEE. Here the CDR3 reads CAGSPGGSSSYNEQFF. Here the CDR3 DNA reads TGTGCCGGCAGCCCCGGTGGTTCGAGCTCCTACAATGAGCAGTTCTTC.

The chain couples TRBV20-1 to TRBJ2-5; D is undetermined. Germline loops: CDR1 DFQATT, CDR2 SNEGSKA (reference sequence). This CDR3 contains 10 residues. With 6 bases removed from V and 5 bases from J, the gap between germline ends came to 7 bases. The CDR3 DNA sequence: TGCAGTGCCCCTCGTGAGACCCAGTACTTC. Translated, it gives CSAPRETQYF.

The count of this clonotype is one. A much bigger clone sits one base away, suggesting this may be a read error. The DNA of the CDR3 is TGCAGCGTTGATAGTAGCGGGAGGGCCGTTTACAATGAGCAGTACTTC. It yields the protein CSVDSSGRAVYNEQYF. The chain joins TRBV29-1 to TRBJ2-1; 11 bases align to TRBD2. The J call is uncertain, as TRBJ2-7 better fits the DNA end. From germline, CDR1 is SQVTM and CDR2 ANQGSEA. The CDR3 is 16 residues long.

Notes on this clonotype: At one end the junction does not follow the germline gene, possibly because of a read error. The V and J genes are TRBV12-3 or TRBV12-4 and TRBJ2-1; TRBD1 agrees at 8 bases. This CDR3 is 14 amino acids long. CDR3 region: CAGSFGTGFGEQFF. CDR3 in DNA: TGTGCCGGCAGTTTCGGGACAGGTTTCGGTGAGCAGTTCTTC.

This clonotype was detected a few times. The CDR3 sequence is CASSLERPDQETQYF. DNA for the CDR3: TGCGCCAGCAGCTTGGAACGGCCAGATCAAGAGACCCAGTACTTC. This rearrangement joins TRBV5-1 to TRBJ2-5; D remains ambiguous. Germline-derived CDR1 and CDR2 are SGHRS and YFSETQ. CDR3 length: 15 amino acids. V was clipped by 0 bases and J by 2 bases, with 11 bases between them.